These T cell receptor beta chains were read from a single sample in a study of T cells after yellow fever vaccination. TCRdb fed the 5' RACE reads into MiXCR, producing one record per CDR3 protein. Of some 600,000 distinct CDR3 sequences in the sample, less than 20% are singletons; the top ten hold 17%. Sequenced here: PBMCs, sampled less than 6 days after the first yellow fever vaccination. These receptors were collected from a man between 18 and 29 years old who received the YFV17D yellow fever vaccine. CDR3s include the opening cysteine and the closing phenylalanine or tryptophan. D genes are given only for firm matches. The size field is filled for only some rows; it gives once, few, many or a size class.

d_gene | abundance | j_gene | v_gene | CDR3aa | CDR3nt
TRBD1 | NA | TRBJ2-1 | TRBV5-1 | CASSLAPGTAFNEQFF | TGCGCCAGCAGCTTGGCCCCCGGGACAGCCTTCAATGAGCAGTTCTTC
TRBD1 | few | TRBJ1-4 | TRBV28 | CASSPWTGRASANEKLFF | TGTGCCAGCAGTCCCTGGACAGGGAGGGCGTCGGCTAATGAAAAACTGTTTTTT
NA | NA | TRBJ2-5 | TRBV7-2 | CASSLRTPQETQYF | TGTGCCAGCAGCCTTCGGACACCTCAAGAGACCCAGTACTTC
TRBD2 | many | TRBJ2-1 | TRBV12-3/TRBV12-4 | CASSLTGGGYNEQFF | TGTGCCAGCAGTCTGACGGGGGGGGGCTACAATGAGCAGTTCTTC
TRBD1 | NA | TRBJ1-5 | TRBV10-3 | CAISADRGSNQPQHF | TGTGCCATCAGTGCTGACAGGGGTAGCAATCAGCCCCAGCATTTT
TRBD2 | few | TRBJ2-5 | TRBV5-1 | CASSFGASGGQETQYF | TGCGCCAGCAGCTTTGGGGCTAGCGGGGGACAAGAGACCCAGTACTTC
NA | NA | TRBJ1-5 | TRBV3-1 | CASSQGGIRGNQPQHF | TGTGCCAGCAGCCAAGGGGGGATTAGGGGCAATCAGCCCCAGCATTTT
NA | NA | TRBJ1-5 | TRBV6-1 | CASSALDSNQPQHF | TGTGCCAGCAGTGCCTTAGATAGCAATCAGCCCCAGCATTTT
NA | NA | TRBJ2-2 | TRBV11-1 | CASSSDTNTGELFF | TGTGCCAGCAGCTCAGACACCAACACCGGGGAGCTGTTTTTT
NA | NA | TRBJ1-5 | TRBV20-1 | CSARDRRDGYSNQPQHF | TGCAGTGCTAGAGACCGCCGGGACGGCTATAGCAATCAGCCCCAGCATTTT
TRBD2 | few | TRBJ2-2 | TRBV7-2 | CASSFGAGGNTGELFF | TGTGCCAGCAGCTTCGGAGCGGGGGGGAACACCGGGGAGCTGTTTTTT
NA | many | TRBJ1-1 | TRBV12-3/TRBV12-4 | CASSSGQGAFF | TGTGCCAGCAGTTCCGGGCAGGGAGCTTTCTTT